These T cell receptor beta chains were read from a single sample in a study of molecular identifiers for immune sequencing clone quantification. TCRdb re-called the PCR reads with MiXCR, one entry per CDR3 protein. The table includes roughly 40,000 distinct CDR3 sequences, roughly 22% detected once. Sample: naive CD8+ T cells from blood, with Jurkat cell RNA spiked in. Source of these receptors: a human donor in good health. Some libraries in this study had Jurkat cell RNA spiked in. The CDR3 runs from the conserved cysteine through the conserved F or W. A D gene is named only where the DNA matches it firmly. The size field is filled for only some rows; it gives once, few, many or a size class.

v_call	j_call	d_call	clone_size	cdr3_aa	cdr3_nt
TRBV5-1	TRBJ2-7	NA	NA	CASSLLGRTDSSYEQYF	TGCGCCAGCAGCTTGCTTGGGCGAACGGATAGCTCCTACGAGCAGTACTTC
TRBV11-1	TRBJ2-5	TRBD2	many	CASSFGAGVETQYF	TGTGCCAGCAGCTTTGGAGCGGGAGTGGAGACCCAGTACTTC
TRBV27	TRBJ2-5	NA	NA	CARSLAQEPQYF	TGTGCCCGCAGTTTAGCTCAAGAGCCCCAGTACTTC
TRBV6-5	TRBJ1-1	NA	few	CASSYSSGINTEAFF	TGTGCCAGCAGTTACTCAAGCGGGATAAACACTGAAGCTTTCTTT
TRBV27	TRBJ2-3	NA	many	CASSIGTTDTQYF	TGTGCCAGCAGTATCGGGACGACAGATACGCAGTATTTT
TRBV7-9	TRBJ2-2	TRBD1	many	CASSLGTAGTGQNTGELFF	TGTGCCAGCAGCTTAGGGACCGCCGGGACAGGGCAGAACACCGGGGAGCTGTTTTTT
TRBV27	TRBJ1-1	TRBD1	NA	CASSSGGLEAFF	TGTGCCAGCAGCTCAGGGGGCCTTGAAGCTTTCTTT
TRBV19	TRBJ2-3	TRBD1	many	CASIRTGRLDTQYF	TGTGCCAGTATCAGGACAGGGAGGTTAGATACGCAGTATTTT
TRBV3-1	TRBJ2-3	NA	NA	CASSQDSREADTQYF	TGTGCCAGCAGCCAAGATTCTCGAGAAGCAGATACGCAGTATTTT
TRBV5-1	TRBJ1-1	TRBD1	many	CASSLRGLNTEAFF	TGCGCCAGCAGCCTCAGGGGGCTGAACACTGAAGCTTTCTTT
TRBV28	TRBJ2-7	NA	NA	CASSVPSPYKQYF	TGTGCCAGCAGTGTCCCGAGCCCCTACAAGCAGTACTTC
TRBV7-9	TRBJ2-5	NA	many	CASRDGTEPETQYF	TGTGCCAGCAGAGACGGGACGGAGCCAGAGACCCAGTACTTC
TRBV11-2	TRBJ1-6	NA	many	CASRYSNSPLHF	TGTGCCAGCCGCTATTCGAATTCACCCCTCCACTTT
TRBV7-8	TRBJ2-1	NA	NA	CASSLAAGGNEQFF	TGTGCCAGCAGCTTAGCGGCAGGGGGGAATGAGCAGTTCTTC
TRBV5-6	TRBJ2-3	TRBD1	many	CASSTVPGTGGLDTQYF	TGTGCCAGCAGCACGGTACCAGGGACAGGGGGTTTAGATACGCAGTATTTT
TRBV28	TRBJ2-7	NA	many	CASSQSQSSYEQYF	TGTGCCAGCAGTCAATCCCAGAGCTCCTACGAGCAGTACTTC
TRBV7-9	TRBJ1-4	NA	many	CASSLDPRGTNEKLFF	TGTGCCAGCAGCTTAGATCCTCGGGGGACTAATGAAAAACTGTTTTTT
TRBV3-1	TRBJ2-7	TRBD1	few	CASSQAPGQGDYEQYF	TGTGCCAGCAGCCAAGCCCCGGGACAGGGGGACTACGAGCAGTACTTC
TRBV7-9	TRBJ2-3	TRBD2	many	CASSASGASTDTQYF	TGTGCCAGCAGCGCTAGCGGGGCCTCCACAGATACGCAGTATTTT
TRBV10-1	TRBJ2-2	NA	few	CASSDRGASGELFF	TGCGCCAGCAGTGATCGGGGGGCCAGCGGGGAGCTGTTTTTT
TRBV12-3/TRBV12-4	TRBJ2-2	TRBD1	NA	CARGQGVTGELVF	TGTGCCAGGGGACAGGGGGTCACCGGGGAGCTGGTTTTT
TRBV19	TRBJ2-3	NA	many	CASSIEGGGSDTQYF	TGTGCCAGTAGTATAGAGGGCGGGGGCTCAGATACGCAGTATTTT
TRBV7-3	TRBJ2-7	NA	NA	CASSPERTHVQYF	TGTGCCAGCAGCCCCGAACGGACCCACGTGCAGTACTTC
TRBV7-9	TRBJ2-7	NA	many	CASSLLPSYEQYF	TGTGCCAGCAGCCTACTTCCCTCCTACGAGCAGTACTTC
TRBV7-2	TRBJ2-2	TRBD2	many	CASTLAGARLTGELFF	TGTGCCAGCACGCTAGCGGGGGCACGACTCACCGGGGAGCTGTTTTTT
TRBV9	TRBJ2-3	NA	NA	CASSVAQDTDTQYF	TGTGCCAGCAGCGTAGCACAAGACACAGATACGCAGTATTTT
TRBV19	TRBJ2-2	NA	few	CASSIQGSNTGELFF	TGTGCCAGTAGTATACAGGGTTCGAACACCGGGGAGCTGTTTTTT
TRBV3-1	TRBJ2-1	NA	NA	CVSSQAPALSSYNEQFF	TGTGTCAGCAGCCAAGCGCCCGCGCTGAGCTCCTACAATGAGCAGTTCTTC
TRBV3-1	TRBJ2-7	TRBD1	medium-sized	CASSPGQGYEQYF	TGTGCCAGCAGCCCGGGACAGGGGTACGAGCAGTACTTC
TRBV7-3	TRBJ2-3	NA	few	CASSLNGTPLDTQYF	TGTGCCAGCAGCCTCAACGGGACCCCCCTCGATACGCAGTATTTT
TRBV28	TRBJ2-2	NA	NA	CASGIWGQNTGELFF	TGTGCCAGCGGTATATGGGGACAGAACACCGGGGAGCTGTTTTTT
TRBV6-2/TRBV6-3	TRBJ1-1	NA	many	CASSYWSQGITEAFF	TGTGCCAGCAGTTACTGGAGCCAGGGTATCACTGAAGCTTTCTTT
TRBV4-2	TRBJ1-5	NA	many	CASSQEAGGRQPQHF	TGTGCCAGCAGCCAAGAAGCTGGGGGCCGGCAGCCCCAGCATTTT
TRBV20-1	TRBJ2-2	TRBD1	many	CSVTGDNTGELFF	TGCAGTGTGACAGGGGACAACACCGGGGAGCTGTTTTTT
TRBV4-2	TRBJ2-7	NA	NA	CASSQDGLARDEQYF	TGTGCCAGCAGCCAAGATGGGCTAGCGCGTGACGAGCAGTACTTC
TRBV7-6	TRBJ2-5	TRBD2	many	CASRSTSGIQETQYF	TGTGCCAGCAGGTCTACTAGCGGGATCCAAGAGACCCAGTACTTC
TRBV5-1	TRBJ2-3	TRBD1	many	CASSPEAGGITDTQYF	TGCGCCAGCAGCCCGGAGGCAGGGGGAATAACAGATACGCAGTATTTT
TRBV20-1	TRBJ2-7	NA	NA	CSAPSSGYEQYF	TGCAGTGCCCCTAGTAGCGGCTACGAGCAGTACTTC
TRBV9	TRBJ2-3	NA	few	CASSDFGGPSTDTQYF	TGTGCCAGCAGCGACTTTGGGGGTCCTAGCACAGATACGCAGTATTTT
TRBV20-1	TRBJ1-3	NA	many	CSAPYLGGGPASAGNTIYF	TGCAGTGCACCCTACTTGGGCGGGGGTCCTGCCTCAGCTGGAAACACCATATATTTT
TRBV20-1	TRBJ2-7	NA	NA	CSAPDRDTYYEQYF	TGCAGTGCTCCCGACCGGGACACCTACTACGAGCAGTACTTC
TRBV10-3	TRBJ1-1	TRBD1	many	CAISDILDRGNTEAFF	TGTGCCATCAGTGACATCCTGGACAGGGGCAACACTGAAGCTTTCTTT
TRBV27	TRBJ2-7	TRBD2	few	CASSLLAGLSYEQYF	TGTGCCAGCAGTTTACTAGCGGGCCTCTCCTACGAGCAGTACTTC
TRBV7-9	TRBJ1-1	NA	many	CASGWGGRAEDTEAFF	TGTGCCAGCGGATGGGGGGGAAGGGCTGAGGACACTGAAGCTTTCTTT
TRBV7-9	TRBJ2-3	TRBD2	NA	CASQRTSGGLDTQYF	TGTGCCAGCCAACGGACTAGCGGGGGGCTAGATACGCAGTATTTT
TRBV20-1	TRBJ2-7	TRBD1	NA	CSARDRGQSSYEQYF	TGCAGTGCTAGAGATCGGGGACAGTCCTCCTACGAGCAGTACTTC
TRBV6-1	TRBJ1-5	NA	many	CASSLRADSNQPQHF	TGTGCCAGCTCCTTGCGGGCAGACTCCAATCAGCCCCAGCATTTT
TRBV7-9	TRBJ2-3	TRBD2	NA	CASSTQAGEYF	TGTGCCAGCAGCACTCAAGCGGGAGAGTATTTT
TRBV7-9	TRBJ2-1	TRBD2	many	CASSPTGTSFNEQFF	TGTGCCAGCAGCCCTACCGGGACTAGTTTCAATGAGCAGTTCTTC
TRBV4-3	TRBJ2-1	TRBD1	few	CASSQDYRGMATEQFF	TGCGCCAGCAGCCAAGATTACAGGGGGATGGCGACTGAGCAGTTCTTC
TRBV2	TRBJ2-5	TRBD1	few	CASRMDRGHETQYF	TGTGCCAGCAGGATGGACAGGGGGCACGAGACCCAGTACTTC
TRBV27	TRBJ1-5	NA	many	CASSPRALERYHNQPQHF	TGTGCCAGCAGTCCGCGGGCCCTAGAGCGGTATCACAATCAGCCCCAGCATTTT
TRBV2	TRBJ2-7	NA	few	CASGLLGGPYEQYF	TGTGCCAGCGGTCTTCTTGGCGGGCCCTACGAGCAGTACTTC
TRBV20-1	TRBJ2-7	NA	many	CSARQVTRQYF	TGCAGTGCTCGACAGGTTACGCGGCAGTACTTC
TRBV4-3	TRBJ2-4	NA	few	CATRVKVLAKNIQYF	TGCGCCACCCGAGTAAAGGTTTTGGCCAAAAACATTCAGTACTTC